These 15 T cell receptor beta chains originate from one sample sequenced in a study of PD-1 blockade in classical Hodgkin lymphoma. Indicated time point: cycle 4 day 1 (C4D1), after more than five weeks of nivolumab. Every single patient, without exception, relapsed after autologous stem cell transplantation, and brentuximab vedotin exposure varied. Clones were sequenced by immunoSEQ multiplex PCR, and TCRdb holds only the in-frame ones, with some missing. The sample records about 90,000 clones, about nine tenths being singletons. The sequences come from peripheral blood mononuclear cells (PBMCs), collected before the fourth cycle of nivolumab. Receptors originate from a human donor with classical Hodgkin lymphoma.

This chain connects TRBV9 to TRBJ2-7, with D tentatively TRBD1 or TRBD2 (6 bases each). The germline gives CDR1 SGDLS, CDR2 YYNGEE. With 0 bases removed from V and 2 bases from J, the gap between germline ends came to 12 bases. The CDR3 is made up of 15 amino acids. CDR3 DNA sequence: TGTGCCAGCAGCGTAGGGGGGGCAGGGCCCTACGAGCAGTACTTC. It encodes CASSVGGAGPYEQYF.

This clone was seen only once. The chain couples TRBV2 to TRBJ1-4, with TRBD1 identical over 7 bases. The trim removed 3 bases at V and 7 bases at J, leaving 5 bases unmatched. Germline CDR1 and CDR2: SNHLY and FYNNEI. This CDR3 comprises 14 residues. The CDR3 bases are TGTGCCAGCAGTGAGTGGGCAGGGGGTGAAAAACTGTTTTTT. Residues: CASSEWAGGEKLFF.

V is TRBV4-3 and J is TRBJ2-7, with TRBD2 as a possible D gene (5 bases). V was clipped by 4 bases and J by 2 bases, with 21 bases between them. The CDR3 has 17 amino acids. CDR1 is LGHNA and CDR2 is YSLEER in the germline V gene. In DNA form, the CDR3 reads TGCGCCAGCAGCCGAGACCCCGGGAATGAAAGAACCTACGAGCAGTACTTC. Amino acid sequence: CASSRDPGNERTYEQYF.

The CDR3 bases are TGTGCCAGCAAAATCAGCTCGGGACGGAGTATTGGGTCCTACGAGCAGTACTTC. It codes for CASKISSGRSIGSYEQYF. The chain uses TRBV2 and TRBJ2-7; D may match TRBD1 or TRBD2 (5 bases each). V dropped 7 bases and J dropped 1 base, with 26 bases sitting between them. In germline, CDR1 is SNHLY, CDR2 FYNNEI. The CDR3 sequence is 18 residues long.

The chain recombines TRBV5-4 with TRBJ2-7; D might be TRBD2 (5 bases). V lost 0 bases and J lost 5, with 12 bases in between. Germline V lookup: CDR1 SGHNT, CDR2 YYREEE (reference sequence). This CDR3 is built from 14 residues. CDR3 loop: CASSLDAGIDEQYF. In DNA form, the CDR3 reads TGTGCCAGCAGCTTGGACGCCGGGATAGACGAGCAGTACTTC.

This sequence joins TRBV12-2 and TRBJ2-1; the D call TRBD1 from the table was never checked on the DNA. TRBV12-2 is a pseudogene locus. There are 17 residues in the CDR3. The CDR3 is CASRFSHRDRGYNEQFF. CDR3 DNA: TGTGCAAGTCGCTTTAGCCACCGGGACAGGGGGTACAATGAGCAGTTCTTC.

V usage is TRBV27 and J usage is TRBJ1-2, with D perhaps TRBD1 (5 bases). CDR3 length: 16 residues. Per the germline V gene, CDR1 is MNHEY and CDR2 is SMNVEV (reference sequence). V lost 4 bases, J lost 7 bases, and 22 bases lay in between. CDR3 protein: CASSSWRDLGPFGYTF. DNA for the CDR3: TGTGCCAGCAGTTCTTGGAGGGACCTAGGGCCGTTTGGCTACACCTTC.

CDR3 nucleotides: TGTGCCAGCAGCCCCCGAAGGGGAGCGGGGGAGAGAGATACGCAGTATTTT. As protein: CASSPRRGAGERDTQYF. This chain connects TRBV27 to TRBJ2-3; 8 nucleotides line up with TRBD2. The V segment lost 6 bases and the J segment 5 bases; nucleotides outside the gene matches: 16. The length of the CDR3 is 17 residues. Germline V gives CDR1 MNHEY, CDR2 SMNVEV (reference sequence).

The V call is TRBV11-2, the J call TRBJ2-7; perhaps D is TRBD1 or TRBD2 (5 bases each). This CDR3 is built from 18 residues. Germline V lookup: CDR1 SGHAT, CDR2 FQNNGV. V shed 0 bases and J shed 3 bases, with 21 bases lying between them. CDR3 sequence reads: CASSLEGPYGVSRYEQYF. CDR3 nucleotides: TGTGCCAGCAGCTTAGAGGGACCTTACGGGGTATCTCGCTACGAGCAGTACTTC.

This rearrangement joins TRBV7-9 to TRBJ1-4; 7 positions agree with TRBD1. This CDR3 spans 15 amino acids. V shed 4 bases and J 3 bases; nucleotides not matched to a gene: 5. CDR1 is SEHNR, CDR2 FQNEAQ, per germline (reference sequence). CDR3 DNA: TGTGCCAGCAGCTCCTACAGGGGTCCTAATGAAAAACTGTTTTTT. Encoded protein: CASSSYRGPNEKLFF.

V and J are TRBV5-4 and TRBJ1-5, with D possibly TRBD1 on 6 matching bases. This CDR3 spans 16 amino acids. The V gene lost 0 bases and the J gene lost 6 bases, with 16 bases spanning the gap. Germline-derived CDR1 and CDR2 are SGHNT and YYREEE (reference sequence). CDR3 protein: CASSLDGTTTGQPQHF. DNA of the CDR3: TGTGCCAGCAGCTTGGATGGGACAACCACCGGTCAGCCCCAGCATTTT.

The rearrangement links TRBV7-9 to TRBJ1-2; D perhaps matches TRBD1 (5 bases). V shed 1 base and J shed 2 bases, with 11 bases lying between them. This CDR3 comprises 15 residues. CDR1 is SEHNR and CDR2 is FQNEAQ in the germline V gene (reference sequence). This CDR3 is CASSLGQQGNYGYTF. Written as DNA, the CDR3 is TGTGCCAGCAGCTTAGGACAGCAAGGGAACTATGGCTACACCTTC.

The chain combines TRBV2 with TRBJ1-4; D perhaps matches TRBD1 (6 bases). This CDR3 is 14 amino acids long. V dropped 4 bases and J dropped 8 bases, with 14 bases sitting between them. The germline CDR1 and CDR2 sequences are SNHLY and FYNNEI. CDR3 region: CASSANRADEKLFF. For the CDR3, the DNA is TGTGCCAGCAGTGCTAACAGGGCCGACGAAAAACTGTTTTTT.

The V and J genes are TRBV19 and TRBJ2-7, with 9 bases aligning to TRBD2. The CDR3 loop spans 17 amino acids. With 3 bases clipped from V and 2 bases from J, the junction kept 11 bases outside the gene matches. Germline assignment: CDR1 LNHDA and CDR2 SQIVND (reference sequence). CDR3 DNA: TGTGCCAGTAGTATCACGTTTGGTAGCGGGGGTGCCTACGAGCAGTACTTC. Translating it yields CASSITFGSGGAYEQYF.

This chain uses TRBV19 with TRBJ1-2; TRBD1 matches 7 bases. This CDR3 has 14 amino acids. The V and J ends lost 5 bases and 4 bases, in that order; junction bases with no gene match: 7. Germline V gene data show CDR1 as LNHDA and CDR2 as SQIVND (reference sequence). In DNA, the CDR3 is TGTGCCAGTAGTTTCCTAACAGGGGCCTATGGCTACACCTTC. This encodes CASSFLTGAYGYTF. Based on the CDR3 plus reference TRBV19 and TRBJ1-2, the full variable domain is DGGITQSPKYLFRKEGQNVTLSCEQNLNHDAMYWYRQDPGQGLRLIYYSQIVNDFQKGDIAEGYSVSREKKESFPLTVTSAQKNPTAFYLCASSFLTGAYGYTFGSGTRLTVV.